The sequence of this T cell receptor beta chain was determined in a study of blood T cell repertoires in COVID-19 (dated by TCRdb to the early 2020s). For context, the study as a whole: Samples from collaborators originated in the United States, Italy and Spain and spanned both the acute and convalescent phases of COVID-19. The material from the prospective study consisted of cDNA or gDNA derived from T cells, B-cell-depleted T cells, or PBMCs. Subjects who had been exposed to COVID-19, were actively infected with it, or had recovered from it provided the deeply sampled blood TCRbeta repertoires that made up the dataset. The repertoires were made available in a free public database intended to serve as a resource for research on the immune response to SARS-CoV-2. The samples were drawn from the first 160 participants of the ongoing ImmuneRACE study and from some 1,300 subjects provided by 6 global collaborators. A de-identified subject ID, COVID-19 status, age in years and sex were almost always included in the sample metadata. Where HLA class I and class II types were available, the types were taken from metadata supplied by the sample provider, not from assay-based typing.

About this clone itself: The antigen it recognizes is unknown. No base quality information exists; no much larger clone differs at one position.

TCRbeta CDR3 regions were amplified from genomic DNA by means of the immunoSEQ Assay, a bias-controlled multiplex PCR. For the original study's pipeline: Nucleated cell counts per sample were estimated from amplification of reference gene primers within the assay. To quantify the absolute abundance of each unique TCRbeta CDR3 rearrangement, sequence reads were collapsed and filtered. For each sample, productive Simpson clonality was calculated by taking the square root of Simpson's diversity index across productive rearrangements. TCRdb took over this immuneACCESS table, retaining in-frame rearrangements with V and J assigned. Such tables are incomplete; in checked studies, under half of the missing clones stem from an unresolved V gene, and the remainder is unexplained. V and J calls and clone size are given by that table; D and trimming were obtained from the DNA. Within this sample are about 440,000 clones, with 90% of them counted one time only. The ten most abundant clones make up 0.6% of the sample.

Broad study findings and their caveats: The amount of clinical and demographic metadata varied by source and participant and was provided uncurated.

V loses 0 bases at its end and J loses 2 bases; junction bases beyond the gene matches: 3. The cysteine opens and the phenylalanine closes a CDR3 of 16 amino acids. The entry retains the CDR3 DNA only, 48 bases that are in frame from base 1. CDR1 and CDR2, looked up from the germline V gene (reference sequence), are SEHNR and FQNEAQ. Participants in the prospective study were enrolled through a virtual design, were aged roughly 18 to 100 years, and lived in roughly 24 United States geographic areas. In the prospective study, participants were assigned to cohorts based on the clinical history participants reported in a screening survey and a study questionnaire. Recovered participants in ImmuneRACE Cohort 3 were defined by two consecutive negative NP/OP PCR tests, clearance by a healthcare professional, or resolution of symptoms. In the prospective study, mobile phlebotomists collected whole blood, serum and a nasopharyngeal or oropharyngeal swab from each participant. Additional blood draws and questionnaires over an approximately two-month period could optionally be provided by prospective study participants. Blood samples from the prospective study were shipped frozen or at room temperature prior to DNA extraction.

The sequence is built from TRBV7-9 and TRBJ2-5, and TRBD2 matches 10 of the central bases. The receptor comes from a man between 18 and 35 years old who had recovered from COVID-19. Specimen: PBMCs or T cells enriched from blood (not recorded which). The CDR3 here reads CASSLAVAGGQETQYF. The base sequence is TGTGCCAGCAGCTTAGCTGTAGCGGGGGGACAAGAGACCCAGTACTTC.